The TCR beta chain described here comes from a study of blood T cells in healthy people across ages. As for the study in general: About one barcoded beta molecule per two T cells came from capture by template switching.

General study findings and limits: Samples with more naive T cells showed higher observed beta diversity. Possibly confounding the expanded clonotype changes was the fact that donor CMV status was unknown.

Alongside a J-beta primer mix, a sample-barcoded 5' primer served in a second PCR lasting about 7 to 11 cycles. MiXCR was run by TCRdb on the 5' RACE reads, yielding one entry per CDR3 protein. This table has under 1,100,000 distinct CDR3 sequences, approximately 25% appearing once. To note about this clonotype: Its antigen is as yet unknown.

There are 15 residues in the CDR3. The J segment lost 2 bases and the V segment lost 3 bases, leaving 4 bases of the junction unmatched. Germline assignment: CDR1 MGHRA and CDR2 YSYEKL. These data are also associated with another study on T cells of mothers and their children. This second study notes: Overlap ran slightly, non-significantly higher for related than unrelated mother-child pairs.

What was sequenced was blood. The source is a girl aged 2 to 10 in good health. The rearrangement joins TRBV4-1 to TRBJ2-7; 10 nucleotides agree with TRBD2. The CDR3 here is CASSHLAGGTYEQYF. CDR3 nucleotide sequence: TGCGCCAGCAGCCACTTAGCGGGAGGAACCTACGAGCAGTACTTC.